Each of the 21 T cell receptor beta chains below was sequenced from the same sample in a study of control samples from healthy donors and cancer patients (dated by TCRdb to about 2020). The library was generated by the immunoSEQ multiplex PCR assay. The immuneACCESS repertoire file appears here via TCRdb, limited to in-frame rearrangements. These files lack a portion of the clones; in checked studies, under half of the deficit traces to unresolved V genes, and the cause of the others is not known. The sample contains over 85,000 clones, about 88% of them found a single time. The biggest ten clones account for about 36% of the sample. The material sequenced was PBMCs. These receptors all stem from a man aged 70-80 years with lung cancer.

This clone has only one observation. The CDR3 is CASSGLIWGYTF. Here the CDR3 DNA reads TGCGCCAGCTCCGGACTGATCTGGGGCTACACCTTC. The V gene is TRBV4-1, the J gene TRBJ1-2; D remains unclear. The V gene's germline CDR1 is MGHRA and CDR2 YSYEKL. V was clipped by 8 bases and J by 8 bases, with 15 bases between them. This CDR3 spans 12 amino acids.

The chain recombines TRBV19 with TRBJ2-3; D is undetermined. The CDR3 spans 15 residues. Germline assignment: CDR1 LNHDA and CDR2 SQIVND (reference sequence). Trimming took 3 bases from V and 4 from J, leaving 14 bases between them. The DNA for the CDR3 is TGTGCCAGTAGTATCGGCAGGATTAGCTCAGATACGCAGTATTTT. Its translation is CASSIGRISSDTQYF.

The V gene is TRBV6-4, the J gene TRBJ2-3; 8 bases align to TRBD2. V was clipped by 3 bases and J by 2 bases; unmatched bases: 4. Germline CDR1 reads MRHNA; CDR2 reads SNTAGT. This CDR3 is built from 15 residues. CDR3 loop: CASSETGGLTDTQYF. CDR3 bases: TGTGCCAGCAGTGAAACGGGGGGGCTCACAGATACGCAGTATTTT.

As DNA, the CDR3 is TGCGCCAGCAGCTTGGATGTTGTTTATGGGGGCTACACCTTC. It is translated as CASSLDVVYGGYTF. This sequence joins TRBV5-1 and TRBJ1-2; D gene uncertain. The germline V gene has CDR1 SGHRS and CDR2 YFSETQ. CDR3 length equals 14 residues. V was pared by 0 bases and J by 8 bases, with 14 bases between.

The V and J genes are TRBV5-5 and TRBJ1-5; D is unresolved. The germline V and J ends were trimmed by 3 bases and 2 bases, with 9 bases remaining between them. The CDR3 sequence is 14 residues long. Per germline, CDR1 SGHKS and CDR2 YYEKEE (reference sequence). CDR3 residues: CASSSDGRNQPQHF. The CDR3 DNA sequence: TGTGCCAGCAGCTCGGACGGACGCAATCAGCCCCAGCATTTT. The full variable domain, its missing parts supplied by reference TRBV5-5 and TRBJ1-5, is DAGVTQSPTHLIKTRGQQVTLRCSPISGHKSVSWYQQVLGQGPQFIFQYYEKEERGRGNFPDRFSARQFPNYSSELNVNALLLGDSALYLCASSSDGRNQPQHFGDGTRLSIL.

The CDR3 DNA sequence: TGTGCCAGCAGTGGGAAACAGGGGGCCACCTACGAGCAGTACTTC. Amino acids: CASSGKQGATYEQYF. V usage is TRBV27 and J usage is TRBJ2-7; 9 bases are a match to TRBD1. Germline V gene lookup returns CDR1 MNHEY and CDR2 SMNVEV (reference sequence). The CDR3 consists of 15 residues. Unmatched junction bases numbered 7, after V lost 5 bases and J lost 2 bases.

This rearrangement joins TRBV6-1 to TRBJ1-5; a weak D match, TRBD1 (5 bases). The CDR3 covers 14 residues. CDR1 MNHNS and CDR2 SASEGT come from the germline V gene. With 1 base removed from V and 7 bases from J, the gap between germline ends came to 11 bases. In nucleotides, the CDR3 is TGTGCCAGCAGTGAAGTTGGCGGGGGACAGCCCCAGCATTTT. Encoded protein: CASSEVGGGQPQHF.

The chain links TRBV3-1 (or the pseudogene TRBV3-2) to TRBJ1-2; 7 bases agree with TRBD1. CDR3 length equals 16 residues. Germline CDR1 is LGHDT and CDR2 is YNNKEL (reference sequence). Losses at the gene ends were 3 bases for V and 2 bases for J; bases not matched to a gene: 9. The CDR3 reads CASSHLDREPNYGYTF. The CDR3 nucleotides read TGTGCCAGCAGCCATCTTGACAGGGAGCCGAACTATGGCTACACCTTC.

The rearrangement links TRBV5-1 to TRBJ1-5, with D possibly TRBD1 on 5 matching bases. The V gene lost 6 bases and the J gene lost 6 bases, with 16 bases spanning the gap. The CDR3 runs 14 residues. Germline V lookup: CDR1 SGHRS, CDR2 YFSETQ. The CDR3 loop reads CASNWWGVSQPQHF. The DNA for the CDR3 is TGCGCCAGCAATTGGTGGGGGGTAAGTCAGCCCCAGCATTTT.

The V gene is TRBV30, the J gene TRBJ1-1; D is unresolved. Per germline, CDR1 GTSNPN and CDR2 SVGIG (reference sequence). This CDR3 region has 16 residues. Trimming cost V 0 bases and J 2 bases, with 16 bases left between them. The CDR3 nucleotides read TGTGCCTGGAGTGTAGTGTTTGGAGGGCTCAACACTGAAGCTTTCTTT. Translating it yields CAWSVVFGGLNTEAFF.

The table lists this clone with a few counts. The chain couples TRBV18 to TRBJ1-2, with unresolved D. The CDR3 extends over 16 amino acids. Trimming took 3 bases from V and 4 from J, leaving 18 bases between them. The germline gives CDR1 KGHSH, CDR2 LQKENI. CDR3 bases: TGTGCCAGCTCACCCACCGCGGGGAGAAATGGCTATGGCTACACCTTC. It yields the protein CASSPTAGRNGYGYTF.

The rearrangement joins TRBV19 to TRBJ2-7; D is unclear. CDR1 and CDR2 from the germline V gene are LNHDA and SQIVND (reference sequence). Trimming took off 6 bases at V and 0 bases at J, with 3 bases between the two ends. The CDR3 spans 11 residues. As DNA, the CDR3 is TGTGCCAGTAGAAACTCCTACGAGCAGTACTTC. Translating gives CASRNSYEQYF.

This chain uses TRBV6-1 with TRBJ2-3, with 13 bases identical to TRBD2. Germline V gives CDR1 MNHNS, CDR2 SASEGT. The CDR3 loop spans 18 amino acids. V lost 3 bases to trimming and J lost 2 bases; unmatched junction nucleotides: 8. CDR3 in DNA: TGTGCCAGCAGTGATTTACTAGCGGGGGGGCCGAACACAGATACGCAGTATTTT. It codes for CASSDLLAGGPNTDTQYF.

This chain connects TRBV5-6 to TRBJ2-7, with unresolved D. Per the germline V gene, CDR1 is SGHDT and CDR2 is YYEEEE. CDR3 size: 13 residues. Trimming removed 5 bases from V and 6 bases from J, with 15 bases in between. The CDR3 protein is CASSSLTWPEQYF. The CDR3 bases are TGTGCCAGCAGTTCCCTCACTTGGCCCGAGCAGTACTTC.

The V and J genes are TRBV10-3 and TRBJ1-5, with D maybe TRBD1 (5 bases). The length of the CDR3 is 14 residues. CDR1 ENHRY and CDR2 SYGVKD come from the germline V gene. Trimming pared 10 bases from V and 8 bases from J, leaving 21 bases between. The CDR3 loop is CATGEHVEGKPQHF. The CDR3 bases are TGTGCCACGGGGGAACACGTCGAGGGGAAGCCCCAGCATTTT.

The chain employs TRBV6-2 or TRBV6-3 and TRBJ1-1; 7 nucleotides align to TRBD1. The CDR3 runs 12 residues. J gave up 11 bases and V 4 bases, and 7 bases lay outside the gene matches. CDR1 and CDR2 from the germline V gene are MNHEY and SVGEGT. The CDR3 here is CASSSTGIGAFF. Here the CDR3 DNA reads TGTGCCAGCAGTTCGACAGGGATTGGGGCTTTCTTT.

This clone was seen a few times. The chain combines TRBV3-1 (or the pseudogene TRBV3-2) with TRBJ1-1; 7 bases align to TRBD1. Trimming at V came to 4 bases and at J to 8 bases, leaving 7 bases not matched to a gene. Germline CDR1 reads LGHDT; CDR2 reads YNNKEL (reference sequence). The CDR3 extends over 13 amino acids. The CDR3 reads CASSRTGVGEAFF. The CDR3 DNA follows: TGTGCCAGCAGCCGAACAGGGGTGGGGGAAGCTTTCTTT.

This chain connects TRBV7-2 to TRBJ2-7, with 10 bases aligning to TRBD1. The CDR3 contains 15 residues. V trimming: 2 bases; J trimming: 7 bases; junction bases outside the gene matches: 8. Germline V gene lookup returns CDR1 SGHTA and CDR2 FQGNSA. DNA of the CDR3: TGTGCCAGCAGCTTAACTCCGGGACAGGGGTTTGAGCAGTACTTC. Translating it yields CASSLTPGQGFEQYF.

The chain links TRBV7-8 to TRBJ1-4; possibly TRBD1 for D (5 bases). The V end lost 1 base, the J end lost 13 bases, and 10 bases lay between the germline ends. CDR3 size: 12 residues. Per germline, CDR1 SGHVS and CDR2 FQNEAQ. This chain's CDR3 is CASSLGWGGLFF. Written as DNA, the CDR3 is TGTGCCAGCAGCTTAGGATGGGGGGGACTGTTTTTT.

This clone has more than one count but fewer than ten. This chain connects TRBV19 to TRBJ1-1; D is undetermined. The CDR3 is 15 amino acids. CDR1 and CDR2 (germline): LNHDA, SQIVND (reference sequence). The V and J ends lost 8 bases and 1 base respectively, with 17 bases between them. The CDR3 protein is CASHDRDIGNTEAFF. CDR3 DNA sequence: TGTGCCAGTCACGACCGTGACATAGGGAACACTGAAGCTTTCTTT.

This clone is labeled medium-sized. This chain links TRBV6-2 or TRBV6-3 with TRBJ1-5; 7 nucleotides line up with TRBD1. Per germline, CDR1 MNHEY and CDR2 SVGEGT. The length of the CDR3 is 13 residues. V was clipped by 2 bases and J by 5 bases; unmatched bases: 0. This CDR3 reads CASSYQGDQPQHF. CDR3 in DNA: TGTGCCAGCAGTTACCAGGGGGATCAGCCCCAGCATTTT.